This TCR beta chain was identified in a study of blood T cell repertoires in COVID-19. Study background: Some COVID-19 samples were acute and others convalescent; all came from the United States, Italy and Spain. T cells, B-cell-depleted T cells, or PBMCs provided the cDNA or gDNA that served as material.

How the authors handled the data: The assay estimated nucleated cells by amplifying reference gene primers. Clones were read by immunoSEQ multiplex PCR, and TCRdb kept only the in-frame ones, dropping some. V and J calls and clone size are given by that table; D and trimming were obtained from the DNA. Of around 210,000 clones in the sample, 80% are singletons; the top ten hold 5.5% to 7%. Trimming cost V 3 bases and J 0 bases, with 8 bases left between them. This CDR3 has 15 residues. The germline V gene encodes CDR1 KGHSH and CDR2 LQKENI. This clonotype was sampled from a woman between 65 and 79 years old with acute or convalescent COVID-19. The sequenced sample consisted of peripheral blood. The V call is TRBV18, the J call TRBJ1-4; possibly TRBD1 for D (5 bases). CDR3 sequence: CASSPSTATNEKLFF. The CDR3 DNA sequence: TGTGCCAGCTCACCCTCGACAGCAACTAATGAAAAACTGTTTTTT.